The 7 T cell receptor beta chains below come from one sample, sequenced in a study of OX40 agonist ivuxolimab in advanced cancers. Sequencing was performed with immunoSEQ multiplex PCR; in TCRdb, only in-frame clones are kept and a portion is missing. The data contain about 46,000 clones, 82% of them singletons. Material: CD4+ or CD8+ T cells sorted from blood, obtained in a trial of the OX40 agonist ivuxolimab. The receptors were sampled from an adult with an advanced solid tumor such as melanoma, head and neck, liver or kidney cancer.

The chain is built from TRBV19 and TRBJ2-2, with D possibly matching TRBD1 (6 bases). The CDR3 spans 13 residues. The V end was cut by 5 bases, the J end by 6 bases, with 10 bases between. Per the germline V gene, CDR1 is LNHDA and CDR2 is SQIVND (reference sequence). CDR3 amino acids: CASSPYRAGELFF. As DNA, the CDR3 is TGTGCCAGTAGTCCGTACAGGGCCGGGGAGCTGTTTTTT.

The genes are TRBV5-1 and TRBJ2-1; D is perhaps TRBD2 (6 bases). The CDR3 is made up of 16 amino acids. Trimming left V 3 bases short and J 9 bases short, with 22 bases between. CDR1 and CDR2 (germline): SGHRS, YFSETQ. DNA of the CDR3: TGCGCCAGCAGCTCTGCTAATATGATTCAGGGAGGTGAGCAGTTCTTC. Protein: CASSSANMIQGGEQFF.

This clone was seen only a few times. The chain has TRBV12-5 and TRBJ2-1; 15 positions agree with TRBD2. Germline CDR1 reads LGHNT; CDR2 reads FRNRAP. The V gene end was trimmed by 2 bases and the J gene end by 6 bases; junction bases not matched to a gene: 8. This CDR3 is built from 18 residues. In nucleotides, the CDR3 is TGTGCTAGTGGTTTGCCCGGACTAGCGGGGGGGTTAGCCAATGAGCAGTTCTTC. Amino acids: CASGLPGLAGGLANEQFF.

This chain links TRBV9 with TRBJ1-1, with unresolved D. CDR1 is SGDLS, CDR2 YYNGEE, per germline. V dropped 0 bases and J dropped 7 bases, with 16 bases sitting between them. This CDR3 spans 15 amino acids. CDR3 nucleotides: TGTGCCAGCAGCGTAGGACCGGGATCCCCATTTGAAGCTTTCTTT. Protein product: CASSVGPGSPFEAFF. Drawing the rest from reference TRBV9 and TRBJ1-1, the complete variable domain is DSGVTQTPKHLITATGQRVTLRCSPRSGDLSVYWYQQSLDQGLQFLIQYYNGEERAKGNILERFSAQQFPDLHSELNLSSLELGDSALYFCASSVGPGSPFEAFFGQGTRLTVV.

The CDR3 coding sequence is TGTGCCAGCAGCTTGGGTCGGACAGGGGGCAGTGAAAAACTGTTTTTT. This sequence encodes CASSLGRTGGSEKLFF. This sequence joins TRBV11-2 and TRBJ1-4, with TRBD1 identical over 11 bases. Germline CDR1 and CDR2: SGHAT and FQNNGV. The CDR3 runs to 16 residues. V lost 3 bases and J lost 7; bases outside the gene matches: 7.

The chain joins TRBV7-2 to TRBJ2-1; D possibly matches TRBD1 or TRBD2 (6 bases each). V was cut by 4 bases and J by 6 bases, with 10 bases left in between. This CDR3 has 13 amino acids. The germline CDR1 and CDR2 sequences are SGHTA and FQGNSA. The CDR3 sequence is CASSWGALNEQFF. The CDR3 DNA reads TGTGCCAGCAGCTGGGGGGCCCTCAATGAGCAGTTCTTC.

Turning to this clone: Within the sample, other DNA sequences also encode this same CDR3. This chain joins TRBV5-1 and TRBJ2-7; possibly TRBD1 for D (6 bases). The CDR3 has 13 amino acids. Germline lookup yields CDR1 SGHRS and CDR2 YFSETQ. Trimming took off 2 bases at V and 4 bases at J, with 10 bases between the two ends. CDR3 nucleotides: TGCGCCAGCAGCTTACAGGGTACGTACGAGCAGTACTTC. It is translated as CASSLQGTYEQYF.